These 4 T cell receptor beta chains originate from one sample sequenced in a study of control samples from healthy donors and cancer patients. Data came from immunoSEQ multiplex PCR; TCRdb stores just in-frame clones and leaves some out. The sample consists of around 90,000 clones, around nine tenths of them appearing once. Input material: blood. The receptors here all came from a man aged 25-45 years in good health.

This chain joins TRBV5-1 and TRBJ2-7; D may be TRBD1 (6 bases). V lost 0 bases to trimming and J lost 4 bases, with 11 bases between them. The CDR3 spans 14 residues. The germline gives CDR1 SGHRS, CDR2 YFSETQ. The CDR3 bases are TGCGCCAGCAGCTTGGTGGGGGCGACTTACGAGCAGTACTTC. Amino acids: CASSLVGATYEQYF. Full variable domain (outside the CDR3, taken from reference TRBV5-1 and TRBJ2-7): KAGVTQTPRYLIKTRGQQVTLSCSPISGHRSVSWYQQTPGQGLQFLFEYFSETQRNKGNFPGRFSGRQFSNSRSEMNVSTLELGDSALYLCASSLVGATYEQYFGPGTRLTVT.

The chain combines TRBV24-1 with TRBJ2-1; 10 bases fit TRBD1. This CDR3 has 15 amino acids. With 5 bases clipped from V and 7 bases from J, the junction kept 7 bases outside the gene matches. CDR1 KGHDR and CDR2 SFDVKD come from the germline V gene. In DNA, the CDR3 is TGTGCCACCAGTGCCCCAGGGGGACAGGGGAATGAGCAGTTCTTC. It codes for CATSAPGGQGNEQFF.

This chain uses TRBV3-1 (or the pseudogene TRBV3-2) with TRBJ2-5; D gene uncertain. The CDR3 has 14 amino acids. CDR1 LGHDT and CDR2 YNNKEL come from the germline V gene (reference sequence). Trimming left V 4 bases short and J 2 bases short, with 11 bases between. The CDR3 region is CASSLGPLQETQYF. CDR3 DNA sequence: TGTGCCAGCAGCCTCGGGCCTCTGCAAGAGACCCAGTACTTC.

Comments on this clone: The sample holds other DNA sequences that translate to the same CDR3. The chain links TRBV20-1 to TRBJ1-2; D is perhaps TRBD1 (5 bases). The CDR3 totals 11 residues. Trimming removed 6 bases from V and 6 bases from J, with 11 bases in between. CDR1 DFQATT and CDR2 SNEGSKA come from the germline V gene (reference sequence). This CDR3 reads CSARVQDGYTF. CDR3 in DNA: TGCAGTGCCAGGGTCCAGGATGGCTACACCTTC.